These 22 T cell receptor beta chains came from one sample sequenced in a study of blood T cell repertoires in COVID-19. The method was immunoSEQ multiplex PCR; TCRdb's version includes in-frame clones alone and lacks a portion of them. The repertoire holds around 310,000 clones, with 88% as singletons. The specimen was peripheral blood. The source is a woman between 45 and 60 years old with active or convalescent COVID-19.

The chain has TRBV7-8 and TRBJ2-7, with 8 bases that match TRBD1. The V segment lost 1 base and the J segment 1 base; nucleotides outside the gene matches: 3. CDR3 size: 15 residues. The germline CDR1 and CDR2 sequences are SGHVS and FQNEAQ. CDR3 residues: CASSLVQGASYEQYF. The CDR3 DNA reads as TGTGCCAGCAGCTTAGTGCAGGGGGCTTCCTACGAGCAGTACTTC.

This chain uses TRBV30 with TRBJ1-6, with D perhaps matching TRBD1 (6 bases). This CDR3 has 13 residues. Looked up from germline, CDR1 is GTSNPN and CDR2 is SVGIG (reference sequence). Trimming took 3 bases from V and 5 from J, leaving 8 bases between them. The CDR3 nucleotides read TGTGCCTGGAGCGACAGGAATAATTCACCCCTCCACTTT. Translation gives CAWSDRNNSPLHF. Variable domain in full (rest from reference TRBV30 and TRBJ1-6): SQTIHQWPATLVQPVGSPLSLECTVEGTSNPNLYWYRQAAGRGLQLLFYSVGIGQISSEVPQNLSASRPQDRQFILSSKKLLLSDSGFYLCAWSDRNNSPLHFGNGTRLTVT.

The chain couples TRBV19 to TRBJ2-2; D is undetermined. The CDR3 sequence is 14 residues long. Germline CDR1 is LNHDA and CDR2 is SQIVND (reference sequence). V was cut by 3 bases and J by 8 bases, with 13 bases left in between. The CDR3 nucleotides read TGTGCCAGTAGTATGCATGAGGCCGCGGGGGAGCTGTTTTTT. Amino acids: CASSMHEAAGELFF. Supplemented by reference TRBV19 and TRBJ2-2, the full variable domain reads DGGITQSPKYLFRKEGQNVTLSCEQNLNHDAMYWYRQDPGQGLRLIYYSQIVNDFQKGDIAEGYSVSREKKESFPLTVTSAQKNPTAFYLCASSMHEAAGELFFGEGSRLTVL.

The gene calls are TRBV19 and TRBJ1-1; possibly TRBD1 for D (5 bases). The V and J ends lost 1 base and 2 bases respectively, with 11 bases between them. The CDR3 length is 15 residues. Germline V gene sequence: CDR1 LNHDA, CDR2 SQIVND (reference sequence). CDR3 nucleotide sequence: TGTGCCAGTAGTATAGGGGCAGGGATTAACACTGAAGCTTTCTTT. Protein: CASSIGAGINTEAFF.

The rearrangement uses TRBV10-3 and TRBJ1-1, with TRBD1 matching 8 bases. Germline V gene data show CDR1 as ENHRY and CDR2 as SYGVKD. The CDR3 length is 14 residues. V lost 2 bases and J lost 11; bases outside the gene matches: 10. The CDR3 reads CAISEPSQTGDAFF. In DNA, the CDR3 is TGTGCCATCAGTGAGCCTTCCCAGACAGGGGACGCTTTCTTT.

J is TRBJ1-2 and V is TRBV19; TRBD1 is a possible D gene (6 bases). This CDR3 has 15 amino acids. Trimming cost V 7 bases and J 4 bases, with 19 bases left between them. In germline, CDR1 is LNHDA, CDR2 SQIVND (reference sequence). The CDR3 region has the DNA TGTGCCAGTACCCTCGGCCGGGGGGCTGGCTATGGCTACACCTTC. Its protein is CASTLGRGAGYGYTF.

The chain combines TRBV9 with TRBJ2-2; tentative D call: TRBD1 (6 bases). The CDR3 is 15 residues long. Per germline, CDR1 SGDLS and CDR2 YYNGEE. Trimming cost V 0 bases and J 5 bases, with 11 bases left between them. CDR3 sequence reads: CASSVAGGMTGELFF. CDR3 coding DNA: TGTGCCAGCAGCGTAGCTGGGGGCATGACCGGGGAGCTGTTTTTT.

The chain uses TRBV4-2 and TRBJ2-1; the match to TRBD2 covers 10 bases. The germline CDR1 and CDR2 sequences are LGHNA and YNFKEQ. V lost 0 bases, J lost 3 bases, and 5 bases stayed unmatched. The CDR3 totals 17 residues. The CDR3 is CASSQELSGGDYNEQFF. The CDR3, as DNA: TGTGCCAGCAGCCAAGAGTTGAGCGGGGGGGACTACAATGAGCAGTTCTTC.

The V call is TRBV7-2, the J call TRBJ2-5, with a tentative D call TRBD2 (6 bases). Germline-derived CDR1 and CDR2 are SGHTA and FQGNSA. The germline V and J ends were trimmed by 6 bases and 5 bases, with 10 bases remaining between them. The CDR3 spans 12 residues. CDR3 coding DNA: TGTGCCAGCAGGGCGGGGTTTGAGACCCAGTACTTC. Its protein product is CASRAGFETQYF.

This clone came up once. The gene calls are TRBV5-4 and TRBJ2-2, with 13 bases aligning to TRBD2. The CDR3 consists of 18 residues. The germline V gene has CDR1 SGHNT and CDR2 YYREEE (reference sequence). V shed 4 bases, J shed 5 bases, and the junction held 11 bases outside the gene matches. CDR3 nucleotides: TGTGCCAGCAGCCCCTCCCTAACTAGCGGGAGGGTAACCGGGGAGCTGTTTTTT. Translating it yields CASSPSLTSGRVTGELFF.

The chain employs TRBV10-1 and TRBJ2-1, with TRBD2 identical over 11 bases. V trimming: 4 bases; J trimming: 2 bases; junction bases outside the gene matches: 4. Germline V lookup: CDR1 WNHNN, CDR2 SYGVQD (reference sequence). This CDR3 is built from 16 residues. The CDR3 is CASSVSGRAPYNEQFF. The CDR3 DNA sequence: TGCGCCAGCAGTGTTAGCGGGAGGGCCCCCTACAATGAGCAGTTCTTC.

This clone was recorded once. This chain links TRBV5-4 with TRBJ1-1; maybe TRBD1 (5 bases). The CDR3 has 12 amino acids. Trimming removed 3 bases at V and 5 bases at J, with 8 bases between. Germline CDR1 SGHNT, CDR2 YYREEE (reference sequence). The CDR3 bases are TGTGCCAGCAGCTGGGGGGGGACTGAAGCTTTCTTT. Encoded protein: CASSWGGTEAFF.

J is TRBJ1-2 and V is TRBV9; 7 bases are a match to TRBD1. V lost 4 bases, J lost 4 bases, and 7 bases stayed unmatched. The CDR3 totals 14 residues. Germline V gives CDR1 SGDLS, CDR2 YYNGEE. The CDR3: CASSTRDSSYGYTF. The CDR3 DNA sequence: TGTGCCAGCAGCACTCGGGACAGCTCCTATGGCTACACCTTC. Full variable domain (missing parts from reference TRBV9 and TRBJ1-2): DSGVTQTPKHLITATGQRVTLRCSPRSGDLSVYWYQQSLDQGLQFLIQYYNGEERAKGNILERFSAQQFPDLHSELNLSSLELGDSALYFCASSTRDSSYGYTFGSGTRLTVV.

V is TRBV5-1 and J is TRBJ2-7; 14 bases align to TRBD2. The CDR3 consists of 15 residues. Trimming removed 4 bases from V and 2 bases from J; junction bases left unmatched: 2. Germline V CDR1 and CDR2: SGHRS, YFSETQ. CDR3 region: CASSQGLAGAYEQYF. CDR3 DNA: TGCGCCAGCAGCCAGGGACTAGCGGGGGCCTACGAGCAGTACTTC.

This chain joins TRBV4-2 and TRBJ2-3; D possibly corresponds to TRBD1 (5 bases). Trimming removed 0 bases at V and 3 bases at J, with 16 bases between. Germline loops: CDR1 LGHNA, CDR2 YNFKEQ. The CDR3 consists of 17 residues. CDR3 in amino acids: CASSQDQWGAGTDTQYF. The CDR3 DNA reads TGTGCCAGCAGCCAAGATCAATGGGGCGCTGGTACAGATACGCAGTATTTT.

The rearrangement links TRBV4-1 to TRBJ1-1, with D tentatively TRBD1 (5 bases). CDR1 MGHRA and CDR2 YSYEKL come from the germline V gene. V was trimmed by 4 bases and J by 0 bases, leaving 15 bases between them. This CDR3 has 16 residues. DNA of the CDR3: TGCGCCAGCAGCCCACGGCAGGGCACTATGAACACTGAAGCTTTCTTT. Its protein product is CASSPRQGTMNTEAFF.

This clone occurred a few times. CDR3 loop: CASSLGAGMNTEAFF. DNA for the CDR3: TGTGCCAGCAGCTTAGGGGCGGGAATGAACACTGAAGCTTTCTTT. The chain couples TRBV11-2 to TRBJ1-1, with D unclear. Germline assignment: CDR1 SGHAT and CDR2 FQNNGV. CDR3 length: 15 residues. Trimming stripped 1 base from V and 0 bases from J, with 9 bases between.

This clone was counted once. CDR3 DNA sequence: TGTGCCATCAGTGTTTGGGAAGAGGGTGGCTACACCTTC. This codes for CAISVWEEGGYTF. The chain joins TRBV10-3 to TRBJ1-2, with unresolved D. Germline assignment: CDR1 ENHRY and CDR2 SYGVKD. The V end was cut by 4 bases, the J end by 7 bases, with 13 bases between. This CDR3 comprises 13 residues.

V and J are TRBV18 and TRBJ2-6, with a possible D match to TRBD2 (7 bases). The V end lost 1 base, the J end lost 0 bases, and 10 bases lay between the germline ends. This CDR3 comprises 17 residues. Looked up from germline, CDR1 is KGHSH and CDR2 is LQKENI. This CDR3 is CASSPQGGHSGANVLTF. Written as DNA, the CDR3 is TGTGCCAGCTCACCACAGGGGGGGCACTCTGGGGCCAACGTCCTGACTTTC.

This chain uses TRBV18 with TRBJ2-7; TRBD1 agrees at 10 bases. CDR3 length equals 15 residues. Germline trimming cut 3 bases from V and 4 bases from J; bases unmatched to any gene: 6. The germline V gene has CDR1 KGHSH and CDR2 LQKENI. CDR3 protein: CASSPQRTGGYEQYF. The CDR3 region has the DNA TGTGCCAGCTCACCCCAAAGGACAGGGGGGTACGAGCAGTACTTC.

Comment on this clone: The junction departs from germline at one end; a sequencing error may be responsible. The chain couples TRBV6-2 or TRBV6-3 to TRBJ1-2; 11 bases fit TRBD1. The germline CDR1 and CDR2 sequences are MNHEY and SVGEGT. This CDR3 has 12 residues. The CDR3 DNA follows: TGTGCCAGCAGTTGGACAGGGGGCTCGACATACTTC. It encodes CASSWTGGSTYF.

This chain uses TRBV19 with TRBJ1-6, with 8 bases fitting TRBD1. Germline CDR1 is LNHDA and CDR2 is SQIVND (reference sequence). The J segment lost 7 bases and the V segment lost 2 bases, leaving 4 bases of the junction unmatched. The CDR3 sequence is 15 residues long. The CDR3, as DNA: TGTGCCAGTAGTATATTGCAGGGGGCGAATTCACCCCTCCACTTT. Its protein is CASSILQGANSPLHF.